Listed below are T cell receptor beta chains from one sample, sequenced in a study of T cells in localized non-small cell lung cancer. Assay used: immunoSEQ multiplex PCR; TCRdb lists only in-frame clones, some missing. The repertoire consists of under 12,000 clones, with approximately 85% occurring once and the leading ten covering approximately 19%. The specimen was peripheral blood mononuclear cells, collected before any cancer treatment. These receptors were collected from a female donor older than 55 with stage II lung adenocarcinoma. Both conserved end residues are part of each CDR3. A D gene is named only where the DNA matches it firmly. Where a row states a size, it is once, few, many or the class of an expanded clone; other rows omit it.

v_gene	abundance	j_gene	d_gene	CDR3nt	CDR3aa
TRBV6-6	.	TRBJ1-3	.	TGTGCCAGCAGAGATACAGGGTCTGGAAACACCATATATTTT	CASRDTGSGNTIYF
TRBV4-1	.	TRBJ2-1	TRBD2	TGCGCCAGCAGCCAAGTGTTAGCGGGAGGGCTCGACAATGAGCAGTTCTTC	CASSQVLAGGLDNEQFF
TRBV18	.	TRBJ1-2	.	TGTGCCAGCTCACCAGGGGTTGGGGACTATGGCTACACCTTC	CASSPGVGDYGYTF
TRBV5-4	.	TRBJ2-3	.	TGTGCCAGCAGCTTGTGGCAGACAGATACGCAGTATTTT	CASSLWQTDTQYF
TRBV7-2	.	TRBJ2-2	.	TGTGCCAGCAGCTTACCGACAGCAACTACCGGGGAGCTGTTTTTT	CASSLPTATTGELFF
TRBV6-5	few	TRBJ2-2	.	TGTGCCAGCAGTCAGGGAGTAGAGGTCACCGGGGAGCTGTTTTTT	CASSQGVEVTGELFF
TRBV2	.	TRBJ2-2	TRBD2	TGTGCCACCAATAGCGGGAGGGCCACCGGGGAGCTGTTTTTT	CATNSGRATGELFF
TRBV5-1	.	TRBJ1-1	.	TGCGCCAGCAGCCTCTACTGGCAGGACACTGAAGCTTTCTTT	CASSLYWQDTEAFF
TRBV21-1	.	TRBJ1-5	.	TGTGCCAGCAGCAAAGGTACGAGACAGGGGGACAGCAATCAGCCCCAGCATTTT	CASSKGTRQGDSNQPQHF
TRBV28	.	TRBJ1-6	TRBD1	TGTGCCAGCAGTTACGGACAGGTCTATAATTCACCCCTCCACTTT	CASSYGQVYNSPLHF
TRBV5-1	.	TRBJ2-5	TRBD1	TGCGCCAGCAGCCCCGGAGCCTTGACAGGGTCGGGGGAGACCCAGTACTTC	CASSPGALTGSGETQYF
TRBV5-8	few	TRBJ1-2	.	TGTGCCAGCAGCCCTGGGCAGCCCGGGTATGGCTACACCTTC	CASSPGQPGYGYTF
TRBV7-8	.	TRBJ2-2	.	TGTGCCAGCAGCTACCGGGACACTAACACCGGGGAGCTGTTTTTT	CASSYRDTNTGELFF
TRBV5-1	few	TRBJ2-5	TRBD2	TGCGCCAGCAGCTTGGTTCCTAGCGGGGGATTACTTAACTATCAAGAGACCCAGTACTTC	CASSLVPSGGLLNYQETQYF
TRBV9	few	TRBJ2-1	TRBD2	TGTGCCAGCAGCGTAGGTACTAGCGGGATGGGCAATGAGCAGTTCTTC	CASSVGTSGMGNEQFF
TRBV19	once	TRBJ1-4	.	TGTGCCAGTAGCCCCGTGGCTTTAGGCGAAAAACTGTTTTTT	CASSPVALGEKLFF
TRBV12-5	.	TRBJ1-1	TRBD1	TGTGCTAGTGGTTTGGGGCAAGGGACAGGGTTTGGGAACACTGAAGCTTTCTTT	CASGLGQGTGFGNTEAFF
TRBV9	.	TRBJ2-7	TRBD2	TGTGCCAGCAGCCCCTCCGCGGGGGGAAATGGCGAGCAGTACTTC	CASSPSAGGNGEQYF
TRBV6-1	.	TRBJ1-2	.	TGTGCCAGCAGTGACGACAGCGCTTATGGCTACACCTTC	CASSDDSAYGYTF
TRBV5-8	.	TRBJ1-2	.	TGTGCCAGCAGCCCTGGGACTTCCTATGGCTACACCTTC	CASSPGTSYGYTF
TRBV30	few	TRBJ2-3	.	TGTGCCTGGAGTCTCCTGTTAGATACGCAGTATTTT	CAWSLLLDTQYF
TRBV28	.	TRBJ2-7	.	TGTGCCAGCAGTTTATGGACAGACTACGAGCAGTACTTC	CASSLWTDYEQYF
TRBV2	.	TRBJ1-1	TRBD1	TGTGCCAGCAGTAAGTCGACAGGGGTCGGTACTGAAGCTTTCTTT	CASSKSTGVGTEAFF
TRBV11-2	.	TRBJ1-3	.	TGTGCCAGCAGCTTATTGAGGGGACGCTCTGGAAACACCATATATTTT	CASSLLRGRSGNTIYF
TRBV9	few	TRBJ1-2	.	TGTGCCAGCAGCCCCCGAGGGAGCTATGGCTACACCTTC	CASSPRGSYGYTF
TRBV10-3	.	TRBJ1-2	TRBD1	TGTGCCATCAGTCTCGGGACAGGCCTTGAGGGCTACACCTTC	CAISLGTGLEGYTF
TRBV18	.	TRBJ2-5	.	TGTGCCAGCTCACCACCAAGCCCTCAGACCCAGTACTTC	CASSPPSPQTQYF
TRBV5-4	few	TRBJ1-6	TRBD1	TGTGCCAGCAGCCCTCACAGGGGGGGCGGTTCACCCCTCCACTTT	CASSPHRGGGSPLHF